Below are 18 T cell receptor beta chains sequenced from a single sample in a study of early T cells in non-severe SARS-CoV-2 infection. MiXCR, run by TCRdb on the 5' RACE reads, gives a single entry per CDR3 protein. The table records roughly 64,000 distinct CDR3 sequences, roughly 12% of them present only once. This specimen was whole blood, taken at baseline. The receptors here all came from an adult who was a healthcare worker with PCR-confirmed SARS-CoV-2 infection or an uninfected control (not recorded which).

The chain couples TRBV30 to TRBJ1-2, with 9 nucleotides matching TRBD1. Looked up from germline, CDR1 is GTSNPN and CDR2 is SVGIG (reference sequence). CDR3 length: 14 residues. V was pared by 0 bases and J by 7 bases, with 6 bases of the junction left unmatched. This CDR3 reads CAWSVLDRGAGYTF. CDR3 nucleotide sequence: TGTGCCTGGAGTGTTTTGGACAGGGGTGCTGGCTACACCTTC.

This clonotype occurred many times. The chain links TRBV10-3 to TRBJ2-3, with TRBD1 matching over 10 bases. CDR3 size: 18 residues. The trim removed 8 bases at V and 6 bases at J, leaving 20 bases unmatched. Germline lookup yields CDR1 ENHRY and CDR2 SYGVKD. The CDR3 DNA reads TGTGCCATCGGAACGATAGGACGGGGGACAGGGGTAGCGGATACGCAGTATTTT. Translation gives CAIGTIGRGTGVADTQYF.

The V and J genes are TRBV3-1 and TRBJ1-2; D uncertain. The CDR3 spans 15 residues. V was pared by 4 bases and J by 2 bases, with 14 bases between. Germline lookup yields CDR1 LGHDT and CDR2 YNNKEL (reference sequence). The CDR3 nucleotides are TGTGCCAGCAGCCTGCGCGGGGTCCAGAACTATGGCTACACCTTC. This encodes CASSLRGVQNYGYTF. Drawing the rest from reference TRBV3-1 and TRBJ1-2, the complete variable domain is DTAVSQTPKYLVTQMGNDKSIKCEQNLGHDTMYWYKQDSKKFLKIMFSYNNKELIINETVPNRFSPKSPDKAHLNLHINSLELGDSAVYFCASSLRGVQNYGYTFGSGTRLTVV.

This sequence joins TRBV20-1 and TRBJ2-7; D could derive from TRBD1 or TRBD2 (5 bases each). The CDR3 runs 12 residues. Trimming left V 6 bases short and J 2 bases short, with 11 bases between. CDR1 DFQATT and CDR2 SNEGSKA come from the germline V gene (reference sequence). Here the CDR3 DNA reads TGCAGTGCCAGGGACGGCACCTACGAGCAGTACTTC. Amino acid sequence: CSARDGTYEQYF.

This clonotype was picked up many times. The rearrangement joins TRBV2 to TRBJ2-1; 10 bases align to TRBD2. The CDR3 runs 13 residues. The V and J ends lost 7 bases and 7 bases, in that order; junction bases with no gene match: 4. Germline values: CDR1 SNHLY, CDR2 FYNNEI. The CDR3 protein is CASTSGGRNEQFF. CDR3 coding DNA: TGTGCCAGCACTAGCGGGGGACGGAATGAGCAGTTCTTC.

This clonotype was seen many times. The chain employs TRBV6-6 and TRBJ1-2, with D maybe TRBD1 (5 bases). The germline V gene has CDR1 MNHNY and CDR2 SVGAGI (reference sequence). The CDR3 contains 15 residues. V was cut by 7 bases and J by 4 bases, with 19 bases left in between. CDR3: CASTLPRLGVYGYTF. CDR3 in DNA: TGTGCCAGCACCCTGCCACGGTTGGGGGTCTATGGCTACACCTTC.

This clonotype was counted only a few times. V and J are TRBV18 and TRBJ2-7; TRBD1 matches 8 bases. This CDR3 comprises 15 residues. Germline CDR1 reads KGHSH; CDR2 reads LQKENI. With V trimmed by 2 bases and J by 9 bases, 12 bases remained unmatched. CDR3 in amino acids: CASSPKQGGSPSQYF. Written as DNA, the CDR3 is TGTGCCAGCTCACCAAAACAGGGGGGCTCGCCTTCGCAGTACTTC.

This chain connects TRBV2 to TRBJ2-7, with D possibly being TRBD1 (5 bases). V shed 4 bases and J shed 3 bases, with 19 bases lying between them. Germline CDR1 is SNHLY and CDR2 is FYNNEI. There are 16 residues in the CDR3. CDR3 sequence (DNA): TGTGCCAGCAGTGGAAGGGGAAAACGGATTTACTACGAGCAGTACTTC. This translates into CASSGRGKRIYYEQYF. Full variable domain (missing parts from reference TRBV2 and TRBJ2-7): EPEVTQTPSHQVTQMGQEVILRCVPISNHLYFYWYRQILGQKVEFLVSFYNNEISEKSEIFDDQFSVERPDGSNFTLKIRSTKLEDSAMYFCASSGRGKRIYYEQYFGPGTRLTVT.

This clonotype appeared a few times. The chain carries TRBV5-5 and TRBJ2-5; 11 bases are a match to TRBD2. CDR1 SGHKS and CDR2 YYEKEE come from the germline V gene (reference sequence). The trim removed 4 bases at V and 4 bases at J, leaving 6 bases unmatched. This CDR3 contains 15 residues. This CDR3 reads CASSKGLAEVETQYF. Here the CDR3 DNA reads TGTGCCAGCAGCAAGGGACTAGCGGAGGTAGAGACCCAGTACTTC.

The CDR3 region has the DNA TGTGCCAGCAGCTTAGATGTCACTAGCGGGGGTGAGACCCAGTACTTC. It yields the protein CASSLDVTSGGETQYF. This sequence joins TRBV11-2 and TRBJ2-5, with 11 bases lining up with TRBD2. The V segment lost 0 bases and the J segment 5 bases; nucleotides outside the gene matches: 5. This CDR3 spans 16 amino acids. Germline V CDR1 and CDR2: SGHAT, FQNNGV.

This clonotype was recorded a few times. This chain joins TRBV4-3 and TRBJ2-5; tentatively, D is TRBD1 or TRBD2 (5 bases each). Germline V gene sequence: CDR1 LGHNA, CDR2 YSLEER. The CDR3 length is 15 residues. Trimming took off 1 base at V and 1 base at J, with 10 bases between the two ends. In DNA, the CDR3 is TGCGCCAGCAGCCAAGGGGTCGGGACCCAAGAGACCCAGTACTTC. Protein: CASSQGVGTQETQYF.

This clonotype was observed a few times. The rearrangement joins TRBV5-4 to TRBJ2-2, with 8 bases lining up with TRBD1. The CDR3 runs to 15 residues. Germline CDR1 is SGHNT and CDR2 is YYREEE (reference sequence). Trimming removed 4 bases from V and 4 bases from J; junction bases left unmatched: 6. The CDR3 spells CASSRGQDRTGELFF. The CDR3 bases are TGTGCCAGCAGCCGGGGACAGGATCGCACCGGGGAGCTGTTTTTT.

This clonotype was found a few times. The V call is TRBV15, the J call TRBJ2-7; D remains ambiguous. V lost 1 base and J lost 2, with 9 bases in between. The CDR3 has 14 residues. Germline V gene data show CDR1 as LNHNV and CDR2 as YYDKDF (reference sequence). The CDR3 DNA follows: TGTGCCACCAGCAGAGGTGGAACGGCCTACGAGCAGTACTTC. It specifies CATSRGGTAYEQYF.

This clonotype has just a few counts. The rearrangement joins TRBV2 to TRBJ2-7; D not certain. The CDR3 runs 13 residues. Per the germline V gene, CDR1 is SNHLY and CDR2 is FYNNEI. V lost 4 bases, J lost 3 bases, and 10 bases lay in between. CDR3 amino acids: CASSVLQFYEQYF. CDR3 nucleotide sequence: TGTGCCAGCAGTGTCTTACAGTTCTACGAGCAGTACTTC.

This clonotype was seen more than once but under ten times. The CDR3 loop is CSVGDDGNQPQHF. In DNA form, the CDR3 reads TGCAGCGTTGGCGACGACGGCAATCAGCCCCAGCATTTT. The chain joins TRBV29-1 to TRBJ1-5; D gene uncertain. CDR1 is SQVTM and CDR2 is ANQGSEA in the germline V gene. The CDR3 is 13 amino acids. V was pared by 4 bases and J by 2 bases, with 9 bases between. Filled out from reference TRBV29-1 and TRBJ1-5, the complete variable domain reads SAVISQKPSRDICQRGTSLTIQCQVDSQVTMMFWYRQQPGQSLTLIATANQGSEATYESGFVIDKFPISRPNLTFSTLTVSNMSPEDSSIYLCSVGDDGNQPQHFGDGTRLSIL.

The V call is TRBV11-2, the J call TRBJ2-3; D unresolved. Germline assignment: CDR1 SGHAT and CDR2 FQNNGV. This CDR3 comprises 15 residues. The V gene lost 4 bases and the J gene lost 2 bases, with 13 bases spanning the gap. The CDR3 loop reads CASSSLWRDTDTQYF. CDR3 DNA: TGTGCCAGCAGCTCACTTTGGAGAGACACAGATACGCAGTATTTT.

The chain joins TRBV29-1 to TRBJ2-7; maybe TRBD1 (6 bases). The CDR3 spans 14 residues. Looked up from germline, CDR1 is SQVTM and CDR2 is ANQGSEA. The V and J ends lost 6 bases and 0 bases respectively, with 15 bases between them. CDR3 amino acids: CSVAGVISSYEQYF. CDR3 DNA sequence: TGCAGCGTAGCAGGGGTAATTAGCTCCTACGAGCAGTACTTC.

The rearrangement links TRBV12-3 or TRBV12-4 to TRBJ1-3, with D possibly TRBD1 on 6 matching bases. CDR3 length equals 17 residues. V dropped 1 base and J dropped 3 bases, with 16 bases sitting between them. The CDR3 reads CASSLVMGGNDGNTIYF. CDR3 in DNA: TGTGCCAGCAGTTTAGTCATGGGGGGCAACGATGGAAACACCATATATTTT.